Described below is a single T cell receptor (beta chain) sequence and its context. What it recognizes is unknown. The CDR3 has 14 amino acids. Germline CDR1 MNHEY, CDR2 SVGAGI. After removal of 6 bases from V and 3 bases from J, the junction contained 5 bases not matched to a gene. This record belongs to a study of cytomegalovirus exposure and HLA in healthy donors. Study-wide results and limits: The listing of roughly 160 TCR beta chains classed them as cytomegalovirus-associated. Reportedly, cytomegalovirus status was diagnosed with high sensitivity and specificity. Later examination showed HLA-associated TCR beta chains had greater clonal expansion than equally common others.

PCR primers comprised 60 Vbeta and 13 Jbeta primers. Assay: immunoSEQ multiplex PCR; the TCRdb copy retains only in-frame clones and omits some. The sample contains roughly 180,000 clones, around 81% of which appear only once. V and J are TRBV6-5 and TRBJ1-1; 9 bases fit TRBD1. The material sequenced was PBMCs. This clonotype was obtained from a woman under 30 in good health and CMV-seropositive. The CDR3 loop reads CASRPQGAHTEAFF. CDR3 bases: TGTGCCAGCAGGCCACAGGGGGCGCACACTGAAGCTTTCTTT.